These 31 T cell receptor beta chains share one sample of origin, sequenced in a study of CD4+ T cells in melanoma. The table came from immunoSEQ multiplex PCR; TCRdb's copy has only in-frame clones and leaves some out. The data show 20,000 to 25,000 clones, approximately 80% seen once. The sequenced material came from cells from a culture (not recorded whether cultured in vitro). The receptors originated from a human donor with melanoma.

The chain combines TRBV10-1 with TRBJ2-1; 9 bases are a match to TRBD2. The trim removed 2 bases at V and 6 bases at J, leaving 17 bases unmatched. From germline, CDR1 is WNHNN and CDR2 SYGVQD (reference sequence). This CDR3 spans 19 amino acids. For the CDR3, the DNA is TGCGCCAGCAGTGAGGCGGCGGGGGGGCTGAGAGGGAGTCGCAATGAGCAGTTCTTC. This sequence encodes CASSEAAGGLRGSRNEQFF.

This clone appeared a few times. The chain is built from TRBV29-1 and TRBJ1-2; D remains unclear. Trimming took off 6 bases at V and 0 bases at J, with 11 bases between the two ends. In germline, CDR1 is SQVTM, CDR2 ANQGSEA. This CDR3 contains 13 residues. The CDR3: CSVSPGSNYGYTF. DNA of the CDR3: TGCAGCGTCAGCCCGGGGTCTAACTATGGCTACACCTTC. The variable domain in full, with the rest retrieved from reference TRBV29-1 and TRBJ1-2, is SAVISQKPSRDICQRGTSLTIQCQVDSQVTMMFWYRQQPGQSLTLIATANQGSEATYESGFVIDKFPISRPNLTFSTLTVSNMSPEDSSIYLCSVSPGSNYGYTFGSGTRLTVV.

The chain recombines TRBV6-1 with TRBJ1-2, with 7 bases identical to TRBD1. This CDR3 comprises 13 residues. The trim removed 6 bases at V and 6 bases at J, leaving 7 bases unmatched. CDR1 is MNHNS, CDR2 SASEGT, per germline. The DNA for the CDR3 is TGTGCCAGCAGGTTCCCAGGGGGTAATGGCTACACCTTC. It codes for CASRFPGGNGYTF.

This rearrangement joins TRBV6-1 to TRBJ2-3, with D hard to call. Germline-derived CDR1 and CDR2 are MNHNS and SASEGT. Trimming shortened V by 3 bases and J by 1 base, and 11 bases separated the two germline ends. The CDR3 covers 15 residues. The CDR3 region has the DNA TGTGCCAGCAGTGATCCCGGGTATGGCACAGATACGCAGTATTTT. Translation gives CASSDPGYGTDTQYF.

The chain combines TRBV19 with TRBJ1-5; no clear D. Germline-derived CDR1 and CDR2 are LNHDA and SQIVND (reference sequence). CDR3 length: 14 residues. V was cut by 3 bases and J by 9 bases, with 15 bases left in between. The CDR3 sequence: CASSIYGPGWPQHF. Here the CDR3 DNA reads TGTGCCAGTAGTATCTACGGTCCAGGTTGGCCCCAGCATTTT.

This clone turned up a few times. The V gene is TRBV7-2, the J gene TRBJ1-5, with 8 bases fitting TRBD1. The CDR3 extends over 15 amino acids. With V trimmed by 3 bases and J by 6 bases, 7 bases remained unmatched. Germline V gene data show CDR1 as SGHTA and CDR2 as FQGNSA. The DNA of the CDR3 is TGTGCCAGCAGCTTCCCCGACAGGGGTACTCAGCCCCAGCATTTT. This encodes CASSFPDRGTQPQHF.

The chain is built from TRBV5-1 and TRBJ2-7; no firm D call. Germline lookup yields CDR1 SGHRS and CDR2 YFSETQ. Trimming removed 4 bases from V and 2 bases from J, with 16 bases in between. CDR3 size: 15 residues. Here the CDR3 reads CASSPELGMTYEQYF. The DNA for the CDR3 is TGCGCCAGCAGCCCTGAATTGGGGATGACCTACGAGCAGTACTTC. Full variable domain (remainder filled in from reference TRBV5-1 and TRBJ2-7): KAGVTQTPRYLIKTRGQQVTLSCSPISGHRSVSWYQQTPGQGLQFLFEYFSETQRNKGNFPGRFSGRQFSNSRSEMNVSTLELGDSALYLCASSPELGMTYEQYFGPGTRLTVT.

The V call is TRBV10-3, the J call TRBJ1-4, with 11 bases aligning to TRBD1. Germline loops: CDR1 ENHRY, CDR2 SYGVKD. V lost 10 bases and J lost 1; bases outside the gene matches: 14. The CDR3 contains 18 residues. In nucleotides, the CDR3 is TGTGCCACGACCTCCTGGGACAGGGGGTTTGGAACTAATGAAAAACTGTTTTTT. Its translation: CATTSWDRGFGTNEKLFF.

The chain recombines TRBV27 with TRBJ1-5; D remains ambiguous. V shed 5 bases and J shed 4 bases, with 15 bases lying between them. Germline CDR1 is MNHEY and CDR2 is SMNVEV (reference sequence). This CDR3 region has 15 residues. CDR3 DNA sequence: TGTGCCAGCAGTCCAGGTGGCCGGATTAATCAGCCCCAGCATTTT. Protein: CASSPGGRINQPQHF.

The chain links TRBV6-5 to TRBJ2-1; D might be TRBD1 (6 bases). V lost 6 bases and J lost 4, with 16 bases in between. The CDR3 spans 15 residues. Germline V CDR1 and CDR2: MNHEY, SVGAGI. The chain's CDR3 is CASRTTGTLYNEQFF. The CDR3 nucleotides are TGTGCCAGCAGGACGACCGGGACACTATACAATGAGCAGTTCTTC.

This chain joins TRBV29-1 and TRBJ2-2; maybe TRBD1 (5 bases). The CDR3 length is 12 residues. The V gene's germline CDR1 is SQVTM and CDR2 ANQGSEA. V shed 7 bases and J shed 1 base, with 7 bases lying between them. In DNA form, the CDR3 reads TGCAGCGCTACAGGGAACACCGGGGAGCTGTTTTTT. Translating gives CSATGNTGELFF.

CDR3 in DNA: TGTGCCAGCAGCTTGGCCACAGGGACCTACGAGCAGTACTTC. It codes for CASSLATGTYEQYF. The rearrangement uses TRBV5-5 and TRBJ2-7; a weak D match, TRBD1 (6 bases). Germline CDR1 reads SGHKS; CDR2 reads YYEKEE (reference sequence). Trimming took off 0 bases at V and 2 bases at J, with 9 bases between the two ends. The CDR3 runs to 14 residues.

CDR3 bases: TGTGCCTGGAGTAGGGTAGATACGCAGTATTTT. Protein sequence: CAWSRVDTQYF. The V call is TRBV30, the J call TRBJ2-3; D remains ambiguous. Trimming pared 2 bases from V and 5 bases from J, leaving 5 bases between. The CDR3 sequence is 11 residues long. Germline V CDR1 and CDR2: GTSNPN, SVGIG (reference sequence).

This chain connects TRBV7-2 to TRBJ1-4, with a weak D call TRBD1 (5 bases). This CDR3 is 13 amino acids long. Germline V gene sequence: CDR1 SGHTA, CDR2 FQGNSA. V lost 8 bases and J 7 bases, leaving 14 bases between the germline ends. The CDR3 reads CASSGARLEKLFF. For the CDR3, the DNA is TGTGCCAGCTCTGGGGCACGTCTTGAAAAACTGTTTTTT.

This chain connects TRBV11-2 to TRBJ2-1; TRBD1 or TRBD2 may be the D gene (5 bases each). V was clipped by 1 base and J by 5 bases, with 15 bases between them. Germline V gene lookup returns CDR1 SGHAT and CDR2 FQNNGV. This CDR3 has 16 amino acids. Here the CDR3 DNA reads TGTGCCAGCAGCTTAGGCAGGGAGTATGGGGACAATGAGCAGTTCTTC. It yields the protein CASSLGREYGDNEQFF.

The CDR3 DNA is TGTGCCAGCAGCTTCCTCCGACTTGCGTCCTCCTACGAGCAGTACTTC. It codes for CASSFLRLASSYEQYF. The V gene is TRBV7-8, the J gene TRBJ2-7; D gene uncertain. CDR3 length: 16 residues. Trimming removed 3 bases at V and 0 bases at J, with 15 bases between. Germline CDR1 SGHVS, CDR2 FQNEAQ.

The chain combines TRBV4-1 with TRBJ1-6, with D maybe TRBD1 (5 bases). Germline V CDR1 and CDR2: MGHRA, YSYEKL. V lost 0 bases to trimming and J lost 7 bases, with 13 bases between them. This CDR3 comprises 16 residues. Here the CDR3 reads CASSQDFGTPNSPLHF. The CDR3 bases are TGCGCCAGCAGCCAAGATTTCGGGACCCCCAATTCACCCCTCCACTTT.

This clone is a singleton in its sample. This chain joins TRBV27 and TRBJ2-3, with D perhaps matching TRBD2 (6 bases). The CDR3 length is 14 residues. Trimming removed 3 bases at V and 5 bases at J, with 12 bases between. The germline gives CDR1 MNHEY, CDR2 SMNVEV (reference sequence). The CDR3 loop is CASSLGGAGDTQYF. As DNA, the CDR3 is TGTGCCAGCAGTTTGGGCGGGGCGGGAGATACGCAGTATTTT.

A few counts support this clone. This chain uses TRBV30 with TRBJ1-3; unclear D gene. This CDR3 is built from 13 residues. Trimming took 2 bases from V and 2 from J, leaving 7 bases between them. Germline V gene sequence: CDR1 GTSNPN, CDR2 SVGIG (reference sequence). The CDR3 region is CAWSPVAGNTIYF. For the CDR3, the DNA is TGTGCCTGGAGTCCCGTGGCTGGAAACACCATATATTTT.

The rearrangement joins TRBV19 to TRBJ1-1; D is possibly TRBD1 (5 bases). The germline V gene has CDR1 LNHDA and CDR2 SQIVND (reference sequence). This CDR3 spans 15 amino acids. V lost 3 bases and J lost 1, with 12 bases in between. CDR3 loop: CASSILPGRNTEAFF. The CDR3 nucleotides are TGTGCCAGTAGTATCCTGCCAGGGAGGAACACTGAAGCTTTCTTT.

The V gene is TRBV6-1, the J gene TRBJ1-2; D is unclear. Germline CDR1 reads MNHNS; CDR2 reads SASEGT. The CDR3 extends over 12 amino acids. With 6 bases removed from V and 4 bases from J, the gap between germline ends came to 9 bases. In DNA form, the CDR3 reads TGTGCCAGCAGCCCACTACGCTATGGCTACACCTTC. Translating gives CASSPLRYGYTF.

Here the CDR3 reads CASSLLGDNSGANVLTF. The CDR3 region has the DNA TGTGCCAGCAGTTTACTAGGGGACAACTCTGGGGCCAACGTCCTGACTTTC. This chain links TRBV2 with TRBJ2-6, with D possibly matching TRBD1 (6 bases). This CDR3 region has 17 residues. The germline V gene encodes CDR1 SNHLY and CDR2 FYNNEI. Trimming shortened V by 5 bases and J by 0 bases, and 14 bases separated the two germline ends.

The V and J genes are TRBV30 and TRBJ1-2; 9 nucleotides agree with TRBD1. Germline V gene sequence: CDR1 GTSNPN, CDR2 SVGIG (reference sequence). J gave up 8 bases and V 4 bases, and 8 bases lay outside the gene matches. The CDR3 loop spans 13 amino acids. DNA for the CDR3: TGTGCCTGGATGGGGGACAGGGTGCTCGGCTACACCTTC. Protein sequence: CAWMGDRVLGYTF.

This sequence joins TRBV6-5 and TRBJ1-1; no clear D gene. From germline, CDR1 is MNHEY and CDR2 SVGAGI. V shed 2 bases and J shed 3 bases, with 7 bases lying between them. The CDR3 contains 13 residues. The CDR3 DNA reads TGTGCCAGCAGTTACGGCTTCCACACTGAAGCTTTCTTT. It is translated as CASSYGFHTEAFF.

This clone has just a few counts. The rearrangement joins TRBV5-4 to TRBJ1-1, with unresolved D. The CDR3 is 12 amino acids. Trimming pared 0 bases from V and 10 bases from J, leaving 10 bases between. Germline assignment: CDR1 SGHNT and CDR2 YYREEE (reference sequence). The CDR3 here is CASSLDKLGAFF. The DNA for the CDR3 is TGTGCCAGCAGCTTGGACAAGCTGGGAGCTTTCTTT.

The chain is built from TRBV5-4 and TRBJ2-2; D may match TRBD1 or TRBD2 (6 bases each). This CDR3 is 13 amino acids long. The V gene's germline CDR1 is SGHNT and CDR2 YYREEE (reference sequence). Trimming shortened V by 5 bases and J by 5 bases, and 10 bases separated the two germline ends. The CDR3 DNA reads TGTGCCAGCAGTCTAGGGGGGACCGGGGAGCTGTTTTTT. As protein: CASSLGGTGELFF.

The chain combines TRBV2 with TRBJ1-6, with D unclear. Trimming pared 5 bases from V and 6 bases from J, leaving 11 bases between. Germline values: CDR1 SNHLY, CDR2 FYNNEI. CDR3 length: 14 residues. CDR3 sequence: CASSNEHVNSPLHF. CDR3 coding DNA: TGTGCCAGCAGTAATGAACACGTTAATTCACCCCTCCACTTT.

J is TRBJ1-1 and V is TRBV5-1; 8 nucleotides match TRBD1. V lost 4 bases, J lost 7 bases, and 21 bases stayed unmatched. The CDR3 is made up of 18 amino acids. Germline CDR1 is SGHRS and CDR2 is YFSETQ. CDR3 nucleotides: TGCGCCAGCAGCCCTGTGCGGGCCCAGGGGGCTAGGAGAATTGAAGCTTTCTTT. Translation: CASSPVRAQGARRIEAFF. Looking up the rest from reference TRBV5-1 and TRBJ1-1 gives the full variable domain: KAGVTQTPRYLIKTRGQQVTLSCSPISGHRSVSWYQQTPGQGLQFLFEYFSETQRNKGNFPGRFSGRQFSNSRSEMNVSTLELGDSALYLCASSPVRAQGARRIEAFFGQGTRLTVV.

CDR3 nucleotide sequence: TGTGCCTGGAGAGACAGGGGGCGGTCTGGGGCCAACGTCCTGACTTTC. Protein sequence: CAWRDRGRSGANVLTF. V and J are TRBV30 and TRBJ2-6; 10 bases align to TRBD1. The CDR3 is 16 residues long. V trimming: 3 bases; J trimming: 1 base; junction bases outside the gene matches: 3. Germline CDR1 and CDR2: GTSNPN and SVGIG (reference sequence).

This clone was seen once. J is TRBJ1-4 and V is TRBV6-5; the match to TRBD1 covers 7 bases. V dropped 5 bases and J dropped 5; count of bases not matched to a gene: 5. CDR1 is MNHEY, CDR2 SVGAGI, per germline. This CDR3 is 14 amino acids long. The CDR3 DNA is TGTGCCAGCAGTCCTACAGGGGACAATGAAAAACTGTTTTTT. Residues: CASSPTGDNEKLFF.

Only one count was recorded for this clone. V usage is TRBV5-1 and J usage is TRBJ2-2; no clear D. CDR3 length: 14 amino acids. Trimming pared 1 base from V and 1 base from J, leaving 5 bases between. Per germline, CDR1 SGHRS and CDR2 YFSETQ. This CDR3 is CASSLFRNTGELFF. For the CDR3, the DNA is TGCGCCAGCAGCTTGTTTCGGAACACCGGGGAGCTGTTTTTT.